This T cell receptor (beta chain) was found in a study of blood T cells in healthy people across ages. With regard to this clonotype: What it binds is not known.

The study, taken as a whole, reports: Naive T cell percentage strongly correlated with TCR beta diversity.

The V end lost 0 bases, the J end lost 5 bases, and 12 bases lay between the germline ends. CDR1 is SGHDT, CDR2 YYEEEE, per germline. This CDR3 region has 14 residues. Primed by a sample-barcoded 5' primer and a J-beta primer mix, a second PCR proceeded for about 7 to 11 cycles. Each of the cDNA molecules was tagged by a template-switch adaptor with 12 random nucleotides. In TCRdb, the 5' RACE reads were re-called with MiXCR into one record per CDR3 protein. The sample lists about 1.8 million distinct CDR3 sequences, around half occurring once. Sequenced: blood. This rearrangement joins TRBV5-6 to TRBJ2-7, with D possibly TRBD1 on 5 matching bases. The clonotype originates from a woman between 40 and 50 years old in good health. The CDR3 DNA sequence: TGTGCCAGCAGCTTGGTCTCGACAGTAGACGAGCAGTACTTC. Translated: CASSLVSTVDEQYF.